This TCR beta chain originates from a study of shared clonotypes between healthy human individuals. About the research overall: Donors had three CD4 naive, three CD4 memory, two CD8 naive and one CD8 memory plate apiece. Study observations and caveats: Researchers found naive subsets generally carried larger estimated richness than memory subsets. With few donors, the genetic and exposure-history diversity represented was limited.

The naive CD8 population came from CD45RO-negative cells selected for CCR7, without terminally differentiated effector memory CD45RA+ cells. TCRdb's table, derived via immunoSEQ multiplex PCR, lists solely in-frame clones and lacks some. Among roughly 600,000 clones listed, roughly 98% were seen once. CDR3 size: 15 residues. Per the germline V gene, CDR1 is SGHRS and CDR2 is YFSETQ. Trimming took 4 bases from V and 3 from J; bases not matched to a gene: 6. As for this clone: Its antigen is not known.

The sequence came from a man aged 30 to 39 in good health. Sample: naive CD8+ T cells sorted from blood. This chain uses TRBV5-1 with TRBJ2-7; 11 nucleotides agree with TRBD2. CDR3 sequence reads: CASSAGLAGLYEQYF. The CDR3 DNA follows: TGCGCCAGCAGCGCCGGACTAGCGGGTCTCTACGAGCAGTACTTC.